The 25 T cell receptor beta chains listed next were all sequenced from one sample in a study of control samples from healthy donors and cancer patients. The method was immunoSEQ multiplex PCR; TCRdb's version includes in-frame clones alone and lacks a portion of them. The sample records 150,000 to 200,000 clones, around 91% being singletons. The sample was blood. These TCRs come from a woman aged 50 to 60 in good health.

This sequence joins TRBV18 and TRBJ1-1; no definite D call. Per the germline V gene, CDR1 is KGHSH and CDR2 is LQKENI. V was clipped by 3 bases and J by 1 base, with 3 bases between them. This CDR3 has 12 residues. CDR3 nucleotides: TGTGCCAGCTCACCGAAGAACACTGAAGCTTTCTTT. This translates into CASSPKNTEAFF.

CDR3 amino acids: CASSRQGIADYNSPLHF. CDR3 nucleotide sequence: TGTGCCAGCAGCCGACAAGGGATAGCAGATTATAATTCACCCCTCCACTTT. The rearrangement joins TRBV7-8 to TRBJ1-6; D remains unclear. The CDR3 is made up of 17 amino acids. The germline V gene encodes CDR1 SGHVS and CDR2 FQNEAQ. The ends were cut back, 5 bases at V and 4 bases at J, with 18 bases in the middle.

This clone has just a few counts. The chain links TRBV6-6 to TRBJ1-3; no reliable D call. This CDR3 region has 16 residues. The germline gives CDR1 MNHNY, CDR2 SVGAGI (reference sequence). Trimming took 5 bases from V and 2 from J, leaving 16 bases between them. In DNA, the CDR3 is TGTGCCAGCAGTCGAAGAGGACGTAGTACTGGAAACACCATATATTTT. It translates to CASSRRGRSTGNTIYF.

This sequence joins TRBV19 and TRBJ1-1; TRBD1 matches at 7 bases. The germline V gene encodes CDR1 LNHDA and CDR2 SQIVND (reference sequence). The CDR3 runs to 15 residues. Trimming took 10 bases from V and 1 from J; bases not matched to a gene: 12. CDR3 in amino acids: CATSTRGGRNTEAFF. The CDR3 DNA follows: TGTGCCACCTCGACCAGGGGGGGCCGGAACACTGAAGCTTTCTTT.

This clone was found once. The genes are TRBV7-9 and TRBJ1-1; the D is unclear. The CDR3 totals 12 residues. Germline V gene lookup returns CDR1 SEHNR and CDR2 FQNEAQ (reference sequence). V was trimmed by 5 bases and J by 4 bases, leaving 8 bases between them. The CDR3 region is CASSKDRTEAFF. The DNA for the CDR3 is TGTGCCAGCAGCAAGGACCGCACTGAAGCTTTCTTT.

The J gene is TRBJ1-2, the V gene TRBV5-1; the match to TRBD1 covers 7 bases. Losses at the gene ends were 4 bases for V and 8 bases for J; bases not matched to a gene: 8. The CDR3 runs to 13 residues. The germline gives CDR1 SGHRS, CDR2 YFSETQ. As DNA, the CDR3 is TGCGCCAGCAGCGTAACAGGGGTCGGGGGCTACACCTTC. Its translation is CASSVTGVGGYTF.

V is TRBV27 and J is TRBJ1-2, with D tentatively TRBD1 (5 bases). This CDR3 has 15 residues. V was trimmed by 3 bases and J by 4 bases, leaving 15 bases between them. Germline-derived CDR1 and CDR2 are MNHEY and SMNVEV (reference sequence). This CDR3 is CASSFIFDGGYGYTF. CDR3 coding DNA: TGTGCCAGCAGTTTCATCTTTGACGGGGGCTATGGCTACACCTTC.

With respect to this clone: At the DNA level, this CDR3 is encoded by other sequences in the same sample as well. The rearrangement links TRBV28 to TRBJ1-5; the D is unclear. The V gene lost 3 bases and the J gene lost 0 bases, with 6 bases spanning the gap. CDR1 MDHEN and CDR2 SYDVKM come from the germline V gene. This CDR3 contains 14 residues. CDR3 protein: CASSFRYSNQPQHF. In DNA, the CDR3 is TGTGCCAGCAGTTTCAGATATAGCAATCAGCCCCAGCATTTT. The full variable domain, completed using reference TRBV28 and TRBJ1-5, is DVKVTQSSRYLVKRTGEKVFLECVQDMDHENMFWYRQDPGLGLRLIYFSYDVKMKEKGDIPEGYSVSREKKERFSLILESASTNQTSMYLCASSFRYSNQPQHFGDGTRLSIL.

The chain couples TRBV9 to TRBJ1-2; 7 bases align to TRBD1. Germline CDR1 and CDR2: SGDLS and YYNGEE. This CDR3 contains 14 residues. The V gene end was trimmed by 2 bases and the J gene end by 4 bases; junction bases not matched to a gene: 5. CDR3 DNA: TGTGCCAGCAGCGTTTCAGGGGGTTTCTATGGCTACACCTTC. Protein product: CASSVSGGFYGYTF.

This clone was observed a single time. The V call is TRBV4-1, the J call TRBJ2-2; D remains ambiguous. The CDR3 spans 14 residues. The V and J ends lost 10 bases and 4 bases respectively, with 16 bases between them. Germline values: CDR1 MGHRA, CDR2 YSYEKL. CDR3 loop: CATSPSRSTGELFF. CDR3 DNA: TGCGCCACCTCACCCAGCAGGAGCACCGGGGAGCTGTTTTTT.

The genes are TRBV19 and TRBJ2-2; 7 positions agree with TRBD2. This CDR3 has 15 residues. Germline CDR1 and CDR2: LNHDA and SQIVND (reference sequence). J lost 2 bases, V lost 4 bases, and 4 bases had no gene match. The CDR3 here is CASSRGLTNTGELFF. The CDR3 nucleotides read TGTGCCAGTAGTAGGGGACTAACCAACACCGGGGAGCTGTTTTTT.

This clone came up once. The V and J genes are TRBV2 and TRBJ2-7; D is unresolved. Trimming cost V 6 bases and J 2 bases, with 5 bases left between them. The CDR3 spans 11 residues. Germline V CDR1 and CDR2: SNHLY, FYNNEI. The CDR3 protein is CASSYTYEQYF. The CDR3, as DNA: TGTGCCAGCAGCTATACCTACGAGCAGTACTTC.

The chain has TRBV28 and TRBJ2-3, with a tentative D call TRBD2 (6 bases). This CDR3 spans 15 amino acids. Germline assignment: CDR1 MDHEN and CDR2 SYDVKM. V was trimmed by 2 bases and J by 1 base, leaving 10 bases between them. The chain's CDR3 is CASSLRGMGTDTQYF. CDR3 in DNA: TGTGCCAGCAGTTTACGGGGGATGGGCACAGATACGCAGTATTTT. Based on the CDR3 plus reference TRBV28 and TRBJ2-3, the full variable domain is DVKVTQSSRYLVKRTGEKVFLECVQDMDHENMFWYRQDPGLGLRLIYFSYDVKMKEKGDIPEGYSVSREKKERFSLILESASTNQTSMYLCASSLRGMGTDTQYFGPGTRLTVL.

The chain is built from TRBV7-9 and TRBJ2-7; 10 bases line up with TRBD1. The CDR3 has 15 residues. Germline loops: CDR1 SEHNR, CDR2 FQNEAQ (reference sequence). V lost 6 bases, J lost 2 bases, and 7 bases stayed unmatched. For the CDR3, the DNA is TGTGCCAGCAGGTTAAGGGACAGGGGACCCTACGAGCAGTACTTC. This gives the protein CASRLRDRGPYEQYF.

The chain joins TRBV5-1 to TRBJ2-3; D remains ambiguous. The V gene's germline CDR1 is SGHRS and CDR2 YFSETQ. The CDR3 has 13 residues. The V end lost 2 bases, the J end lost 4 bases, and 8 bases lay between the germline ends. The CDR3 sequence: CASSFNPADTQYF. DNA for the CDR3: TGCGCCAGCAGCTTCAACCCCGCAGATACGCAGTATTTT. The complete variable domain, with remaining parts taken from reference TRBV5-1 and TRBJ2-3, reads KAGVTQTPRYLIKTRGQQVTLSCSPISGHRSVSWYQQTPGQGLQFLFEYFSETQRNKGNFPGRFSGRQFSNSRSEMNVSTLELGDSALYLCASSFNPADTQYFGPGTRLTVL.

The V and J genes are TRBV7-2 and TRBJ2-5, with unresolved D. The length of the CDR3 is 12 residues. Germline CDR1 SGHTA, CDR2 FQGNSA. Trimming cost V 5 bases and J 13 bases, with 17 bases left between them. The DNA of the CDR3 is TGTGCCAGCAGCCCCCGAGGCCCTATGGTGTACTTC. As protein: CASSPRGPMVYF.

The CDR3 protein is CASSQVTGGSSEAFF. CDR3 DNA sequence: TGTGCCAGCAGCCAAGTGACAGGGGGAAGTTCTGAAGCTTTCTTT. The chain combines TRBV14 with TRBJ1-1; 9 nucleotides agree with TRBD1. The CDR3 has 15 residues. The V gene's germline CDR1 is SGHDN and CDR2 FVKESK. V shed 1 base, J shed 6 bases, and the junction held 6 bases outside the gene matches.

This clone was seen a few times. The chain has TRBV13 and TRBJ2-5; 11 nucleotides match TRBD2. The V and J ends lost 0 bases and 5 bases, in that order; junction bases with no gene match: 14. This CDR3 is built from 19 residues. Germline CDR1 is PRHDT and CDR2 is FYEKMQ (reference sequence). The CDR3 region has the DNA TGTGCCAGCAGCTTAGGCTTACGTACTCCTAGCGGGAGGTGGGAGACCCAGTACTTC. Translation gives CASSLGLRTPSGRWETQYF. The whole variable domain, remainder taken from reference TRBV13 and TRBJ2-5, is AAGVIQSPRHLIKEKRETATLKCYPIPRHDTVYWYQQGPGQDPQFLISFYEKMQSDKGSIPDRFSAQQFSDYHSELNMSSLELGDSALYFCASSLGLRTPSGRWETQYFGPGTRLLVL.

This chain links TRBV7-2 with TRBJ2-3; D gene unclear. The CDR3 covers 11 residues. V dropped 3 bases and J dropped 4 bases, with 2 bases sitting between them. Germline CDR1 is SGHTA and CDR2 is FQGNSA. CDR3: CASSFSDTQYF. The DNA of the CDR3 is TGTGCCAGCAGCTTTTCAGATACGCAGTATTTT.

The V and J genes are TRBV28 and TRBJ1-2; D gene ambiguous. Trimming shortened V by 2 bases and J by 3 bases, and 10 bases separated the two germline ends. There are 14 residues in the CDR3. Germline V CDR1 and CDR2: MDHEN, SYDVKM. CDR3: CASSLAERYYGYTF. The CDR3 DNA follows: TGTGCCAGCAGTTTAGCAGAAAGATACTATGGCTACACCTTC.

Regarding this clone: Other DNA sequences in the same sample also yield this CDR3. DNA of the CDR3: TGCGCCAGCAGCTTGGATTCTAACTATGGCTACACCTTC. Translating gives CASSLDSNYGYTF. The V call is TRBV5-1, the J call TRBJ1-2; D not resolved. The CDR3 is 13 residues long. The germline V and J ends were trimmed by 0 bases and 0 bases, with 3 bases remaining between them. From germline, CDR1 is SGHRS and CDR2 YFSETQ.

The V call is TRBV6-5, the J call TRBJ1-4, with TRBD1 identical over 8 bases. This CDR3 is built from 15 residues. Per germline, CDR1 MNHEY and CDR2 SVGAGI. The V and J ends lost 2 bases and 6 bases, in that order; junction bases with no gene match: 5. CDR3 sequence: CASSYRGQGDEKLFF. The CDR3 DNA reads TGTGCCAGCAGTTACAGAGGACAGGGCGATGAAAAACTGTTTTTT.

This clone was seen just once. This chain links TRBV9 with TRBJ2-2, with no clear D. The ends were cut back, 4 bases at V and 7 bases at J, with 8 bases in the middle. This CDR3 comprises 12 residues. Germline V lookup: CDR1 SGDLS, CDR2 YYNGEE. CDR3 coding DNA: TGTGCCAGCAGCATCCTAGGCGGGGAGCTGTTTTTT. Translating it yields CASSILGGELFF. The full variable domain, rest sourced from reference TRBV9 and TRBJ2-2, is DSGVTQTPKHLITATGQRVTLRCSPRSGDLSVYWYQQSLDQGLQFLIQYYNGEERAKGNILERFSAQQFPDLHSELNLSSLELGDSALYFCASSILGGELFFGEGSRLTVL.

Only one count was recorded for this clone. The chain uses TRBV9 and TRBJ1-2; D is possibly TRBD1 (6 bases). With 0 bases removed from V and 8 bases from J, the gap between germline ends came to 14 bases. CDR3 length: 14 amino acids. The germline V gene encodes CDR1 SGDLS and CDR2 YYNGEE. The CDR3, as DNA: TGTGCCAGCAGCGTAGATGGGGGGCGCGGGGGCTACACCTTC. This codes for CASSVDGGRGGYTF.

For the CDR3, the DNA is TGTGCCACCAGCAGAGTCCCGGCATCTAATGAAAAACTGTTTTTT. The encoded protein is CATSRVPASNEKLFF. The J gene is TRBJ1-4, the V gene TRBV15; no clear D. The germline CDR1 and CDR2 sequences are LNHNV and YYDKDF (reference sequence). This CDR3 spans 15 amino acids. V lost 1 base and J 3 bases, leaving 9 bases between the germline ends.